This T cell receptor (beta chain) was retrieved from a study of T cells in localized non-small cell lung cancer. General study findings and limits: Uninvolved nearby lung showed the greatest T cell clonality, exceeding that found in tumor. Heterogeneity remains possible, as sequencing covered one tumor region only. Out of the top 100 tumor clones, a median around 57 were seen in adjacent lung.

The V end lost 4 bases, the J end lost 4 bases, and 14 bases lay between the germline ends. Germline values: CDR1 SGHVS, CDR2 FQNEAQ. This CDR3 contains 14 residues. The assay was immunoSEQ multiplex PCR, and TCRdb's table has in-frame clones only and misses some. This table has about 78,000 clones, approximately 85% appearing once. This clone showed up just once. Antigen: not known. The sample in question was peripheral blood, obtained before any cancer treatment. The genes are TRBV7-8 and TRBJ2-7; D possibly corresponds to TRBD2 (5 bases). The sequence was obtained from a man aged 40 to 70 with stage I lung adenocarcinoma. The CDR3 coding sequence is TGTGCCAGCAGCTCAAGGACGGACTCTTACGAGCAGTACTTC. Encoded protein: CASSSRTDSYEQYF.